One sample yielded the 14 T cell receptor beta chains listed below, sequenced in a study of PD-1 blockade in classical Hodgkin lymphoma. Libraries were prepared by immunoSEQ multiplex PCR; TCRdb keeps only in-frame clonotypes and omits some of them. The sample carries 25,000 to 30,000 clones, over 75% recorded once. Sample time point: cycle 4 day 1 (C4D1), after about 6 weeks of nivolumab. No patient escaped relapse after autologous stem cell transplantation, and brentuximab vedotin exposure varied. The material sequenced was peripheral blood mononuclear cells (PBMCs), taken before the fourth cycle of nivolumab. The receptors come from a human donor with classical Hodgkin lymphoma.

This clone has a single count. This chain connects TRBV6-5 to TRBJ2-7; no firm D call. CDR1 and CDR2 from the germline V gene are MNHEY and SVGAGI. The CDR3 consists of 15 residues. Trimming left V 0 bases short and J 2 bases short, with 11 bases between. CDR3 DNA sequence: TGTGCCAGCAGTTACTCGCCTACAGAGACCTACGAGCAGTACTTC. It yields the protein CASSYSPTETYEQYF.

This chain uses TRBV6-1 with TRBJ1-1, with D perhaps TRBD1 (5 bases). Trimming cost V 3 bases and J 2 bases, with 13 bases left between them. The CDR3 length is 15 residues. Germline V gene data show CDR1 as MNHNS and CDR2 as SASEGT. The CDR3 reads CASSDFQGLNTEAFF. CDR3 coding DNA: TGTGCCAGCAGTGACTTCCAGGGACTAAACACTGAAGCTTTCTTT.

In DNA, the CDR3 is TGTGCCAGCAGGGGGACACGAAACGGCAATCAGCCCCAGCATTTT. This gives the protein CASRGTRNGNQPQHF. The chain employs TRBV6-1 and TRBJ1-5; TRBD1 might be the D (6 bases). The ends were cut back, 6 bases at V and 2 bases at J, with 14 bases in the middle. The germline gives CDR1 MNHNS, CDR2 SASEGT. The CDR3 is 15 amino acids.

The chain has TRBV29-1 and TRBJ2-1; possible D gene TRBD2, 5 bases. V was clipped by 2 bases and J by 3 bases, with 11 bases between them. From germline, CDR1 is SQVTM and CDR2 ANQGSEA. This CDR3 has 14 residues. The CDR3 protein is CSVEKIRDYNEQFF. In nucleotides, the CDR3 is TGCAGCGTTGAAAAGATACGGGACTACAATGAGCAGTTCTTC.

The genes are TRBV28 and TRBJ1-5, with TRBD1 as a possible D gene (6 bases). Germline V gene sequence: CDR1 MDHEN, CDR2 SYDVKM. This CDR3 has 15 amino acids. Trimming took off 7 bases at V and 6 bases at J, with 19 bases between the two ends. This CDR3 reads CASNSLEEGGQPQHF. The CDR3 DNA reads TGTGCCAGCAACTCGCTCGAGGAAGGGGGTCAGCCCCAGCATTTT.

The chain recombines TRBV5-1 with TRBJ2-1; TRBD2 agrees at 7 bases. This CDR3 is 16 amino acids long. V shed 0 bases, J shed 9 bases, and the junction held 12 bases outside the gene matches. Germline V gene sequence: CDR1 SGHRS, CDR2 YFSETQ. The CDR3 spells CASSLVAGAVSSEQFF. The CDR3 DNA reads TGCGCCAGCAGCTTGGTGGCGGGAGCGGTGAGTAGTGAGCAGTTCTTC.

The V call is TRBV19, the J call TRBJ2-1, with 8 bases aligning to TRBD2. The germline gives CDR1 LNHDA, CDR2 SQIVND (reference sequence). This CDR3 contains 16 residues. V dropped 3 bases and J dropped 10; count of bases not matched to a gene: 14. The CDR3 coding sequence is TGTGCCAGTAGTATCCGCAGCGGGAGAGTAATAGAGGAGCAGTTCTTC. As protein: CASSIRSGRVIEEQFF.

This clone appeared a single time. The rearrangement links TRBV30 to TRBJ2-7, with unresolved D. The V gene lost 2 bases and the J gene lost 3 bases, with 5 bases spanning the gap. CDR3 length equals 11 residues. Germline lookup yields CDR1 GTSNPN and CDR2 SVGIG (reference sequence). CDR3 amino acids: CAWSQNYEQYF. The CDR3 nucleotides read TGTGCCTGGAGTCAAAACTACGAGCAGTACTTC.

V is TRBV25-1 and J is TRBJ2-2, with 7 bases matching TRBD2. J was trimmed by 6 bases and V by 4 bases; bases with no gene match: 17. The CDR3 is 18 amino acids. From germline, CDR1 is MGHDK and CDR2 SYGVNS. CDR3 sequence (DNA): TGTGCCAGCAGTGGACCCTCAACGGGACTAACCCATGCCGGGGAGCTGTTTTTT. Translation: CASSGPSTGLTHAGELFF.

V and J are TRBV5-5 and TRBJ2-7, with D possibly matching TRBD1 (5 bases). This CDR3 contains 15 residues. V lost 5 bases and J 3 bases, leaving 18 bases between the germline ends. CDR1 and CDR2 (germline): SGHKS, YYEKEE (reference sequence). The CDR3: CASSFDSPTLYEQYF. The CDR3 DNA sequence: TGTGCCAGCAGTTTTGACAGCCCCACACTCTACGAGCAGTACTTC.

CDR3 amino acids: CASKKGQGSNQPQHF. The CDR3, as DNA: TGTGCCAGTAAAAAAGGACAGGGCAGCAATCAGCCCCAGCATTTT. This chain joins TRBV6-5 and TRBJ1-5, with TRBD1 identical over 8 bases. Germline loops: CDR1 MNHEY, CDR2 SVGAGI. The V gene end was trimmed by 9 bases and the J gene end by 1 base; junction bases not matched to a gene: 8. CDR3 length equals 15 residues.

Within the sample, this clone is medium-sized (0.01 to 0.1%). The chain couples TRBV5-1 to TRBJ2-7; D is possibly TRBD1 or TRBD2 (5 bases each). The germline CDR1 and CDR2 sequences are SGHRS and YFSETQ. V was pared by 4 bases and J by 0 bases, with 14 bases between. The CDR3 consists of 15 residues. The CDR3 loop reads CASSPRDPSSYEQYF. In nucleotides, the CDR3 is TGCGCCAGCAGCCCCCGGGACCCGAGCTCCTACGAGCAGTACTTC. Full variable domain (remainder filled in from reference TRBV5-1 and TRBJ2-7): KAGVTQTPRYLIKTRGQQVTLSCSPISGHRSVSWYQQTPGQGLQFLFEYFSETQRNKGNFPGRFSGRQFSNSRSEMNVSTLELGDSALYLCASSPRDPSSYEQYFGPGTRLTVT.

V and J are TRBV18 and TRBJ2-3; 7 nucleotides line up with TRBD2. The CDR3 runs 17 residues. In germline, CDR1 is KGHSH, CDR2 LQKENI. J lost 0 bases, V lost 4 bases, and 10 bases had no gene match. CDR3 coding DNA: TGTGCCAGCTCACGACTCGTGGTGGGAGGGAGCACAGATACGCAGTATTTT. Its protein product is CASSRLVVGGSTDTQYF.

In nucleotides, the CDR3 is TGTGCCAGCAGCGTAGCAACGGGGAGTAGCACTGAAGCTTTCTTT. This codes for CASSVATGSSTEAFF. This chain joins TRBV9 and TRBJ1-1; D gene uncertain. The CDR3 consists of 15 residues. V was clipped by 0 bases and J by 4 bases, with 13 bases between them. The germline V gene has CDR1 SGDLS and CDR2 YYNGEE.